This T cell receptor beta chain was captured in a study of blood T cell repertoires in COVID-19. As originally analysed: Cell counts per sample came from amplifying reference gene primers. Repertoires were generated with immunoSEQ multiplex PCR, while TCRdb's copy carries only in-frame clones and drops some. The V and J calls and clone size are taken from that table; D and trimming were inferred from the DNA. The data show under 300,000 clones, with about 85% seen just once and about 2% held by the top ten. This clone was recorded a few times. The sequence came from a man aged 30-40 years who had recovered from COVID-19. Sequences were obtained from peripheral blood.

CDR3 DNA sequence: TGTGCCAGCACCCAAGGGTTCGGGGGCAATCAGCCCCAGCATTTT. It codes for CASTQGFGGNQPQHF. The chain recombines TRBV2 with TRBJ1-5; D gene uncertain. Germline V gene sequence: CDR1 SNHLY, CDR2 FYNNEI. With 7 bases removed from V and 2 bases from J, the gap between germline ends came to 15 bases. CDR3 length: 15 residues.